The subject of this entry is one T cell receptor beta chain. Its antigen is as yet unknown. These data originate in a study of vaccination and CD4 T cells after COVID-19. Study summary: Post-vaccination specimens were collected at a median of around 72 days following dose two (range 14 to 241).

An Oncomine TCR Beta short-read assay was used to sequence the DNA from cultured CD4+ T cells. TCRdb reprocessed the PCR reads via MiXCR and lists one record per CDR3 protein. The repertoire has fewer than 25,000 distinct CDR3 sequences, around 45% of them found once; the top ten carry about 12%. Germline V gives CDR1 MNHNS, CDR2 SASEGT. Germline trimming cut 5 bases from V and 7 bases from J; bases unmatched to any gene: 10. The CDR3 sequence is 14 residues long. Treatment described: 10-day PBMC culture with coronavirus spike peptide pools or control peptides (ViraFEST assay). There were positive PCR dates ranging from March to December 2020, all predating US Alpha, Beta and Delta variants.

This chain links TRBV6-1 with TRBJ1-2; 7 bases map to TRBD1. This TCR derives from a human donor who had recovered from COVID-19. Sample: CD4+ T cells from blood, cultured in vitro. The CDR3 region is CASSTGVGRGGYTF. In DNA, the CDR3 is TGTGCCAGCAGTACAGGGGTTGGACGGGGTGGCTACACCTTC.